Shown below are 25 T cell receptor beta chains from a single sample sequenced in a study of T cell responses to AZD1222 COVID-19 vaccine (dated by TCRdb to the early 2020s). The sample's time point label, in plain terms: about 28 days (+/-7) after the second vaccine dose. The library relied on the immunoSEQ multiplex PCR assay. TCRdb limited this immuneACCESS table to in-frame rearrangements with V and J called. A share of clones is missing; checked studies link under half to unresolved V genes, and the rest is unexplained. The table for this sample lists about 120,000 clones; roughly 90% of them were counted only once. The ten largest clones add up to less than 8.5% of the sample. This sample comprised peripheral blood, obtained 28 days after the second AZD1222 dose. The receptors come from an adult who received the AZD1222 COVID-19 vaccine.

This clone is a singleton in its sample. The chain combines TRBV28 with TRBJ1-5, with D hard to call. The CDR3 sequence is 17 residues long. CDR1 is MDHEN and CDR2 is SYDVKM in the germline V gene. V lost 1 base and J lost 6, with 19 bases in between. The CDR3 sequence: CASSLYPGPPRGQPQHF. CDR3 bases: TGTGCCAGCAGTTTATACCCCGGACCTCCCCGAGGTCAGCCCCAGCATTTT.

The chain couples TRBV27 to TRBJ2-2, with D possibly being TRBD2 (5 bases). Germline V lookup: CDR1 MNHEY, CDR2 SMNVEV (reference sequence). This CDR3 region has 11 residues. V dropped 6 bases and J dropped 9 bases, with 8 bases sitting between them. As DNA, the CDR3 is TGTGCCAGCAGATTCGGGAGGGAGCTGTTTTTT. Translation: CASRFGRELFF.

This chain links TRBV6-5 with TRBJ1-6, with TRBD1 as a possible D gene (5 bases). Germline lookup yields CDR1 MNHEY and CDR2 SVGAGI. Trimming took 10 bases from V and 9 from J, leaving 16 bases between them. The length of the CDR3 is 13 residues. DNA of the CDR3: TGTGCCACTGGGGACTGGATGGGTTCACCCCTCCACTTT. Protein sequence: CATGDWMGSPLHF.

The chain carries TRBV5-8 and TRBJ2-1, with 10 bases matching TRBD2. The CDR3 runs to 14 residues. The V segment lost 7 bases and the J segment 4 bases; nucleotides outside the gene matches: 5. Germline values: CDR1 SGHTS, CDR2 YDEGEE. DNA of the CDR3: TGTGCCAGCGAAAGCGGGGGGGAATACAATGAGCAGTTCTTC. This translates into CASESGGEYNEQFF.

The rearrangement joins TRBV11-2 to TRBJ1-2, with TRBD1 as a possible D gene (6 bases). The CDR3 contains 15 residues. CDR1 is SGHAT, CDR2 FQNNGV, per germline. V shed 0 bases and J shed 8 bases, with 16 bases lying between them. CDR3 protein: CASSLDFRQGRGYTF. CDR3 nucleotides: TGTGCCAGCAGCTTAGATTTTAGGCAGGGGCGAGGCTACACCTTC.

V and J are TRBV2 and TRBJ1-3; D unclear. Trimming cost V 5 bases and J 4 bases, with 6 bases left between them. The CDR3 length is 12 residues. Germline V gene data show CDR1 as SNHLY and CDR2 as FYNNEI. The CDR3, as DNA: TGTGCCAGCAGTTCACAAGGAAACACCATATATTTT. Amino acid sequence: CASSSQGNTIYF.

This chain links TRBV28 with TRBJ2-5; 13 nucleotides align to TRBD2. The CDR3 is made up of 16 amino acids. The V gene's germline CDR1 is MDHEN and CDR2 SYDVKM. Unmatched junction bases numbered 8, after V lost 6 bases and J lost 4 bases. CDR3 DNA: TGTGCCAGCAGCGACGCCGGGACTAGCGGGATAGAGACCCAGTACTTC. Translating gives CASSDAGTSGIETQYF.

The genes are TRBV29-1 and TRBJ1-2, with 9 positions matching TRBD1. The germline V gene has CDR1 SQVTM and CDR2 ANQGSEA. There are 11 residues in the CDR3. V shed 6 bases and J 8 bases; nucleotides not matched to a gene: 4. The CDR3 DNA sequence: TGCAGCGTACAGGGGGCGCTGGGCTACACCTTC. Amino acid sequence: CSVQGALGYTF. Based on the CDR3 plus reference TRBV29-1 and TRBJ1-2, the full variable domain is SAVISQKPSRDICQRGTSLTIQCQVDSQVTMMFWYRQQPGQSLTLIATANQGSEATYESGFVIDKFPISRPNLTFSTLTVSNMSPEDSSIYLCSVQGALGYTFGSGTRLTVV.

CDR3 residues: CAWNQRDRHTGELFF. CDR3 sequence (DNA): TGTGCCTGGAACCAGCGGGATCGACACACCGGGGAGCTGTTTTTT. The chain combines TRBV30 with TRBJ2-2, with 7 bases that match TRBD2. The CDR3 spans 15 residues. Unmatched junction bases numbered 8, after V lost 4 bases and J lost 3 bases. The germline CDR1 and CDR2 sequences are GTSNPN and SVGIG (reference sequence).

The rearrangement links TRBV27 to TRBJ2-5; D may be TRBD2 (6 bases). Germline lookup yields CDR1 MNHEY and CDR2 SMNVEV (reference sequence). This CDR3 contains 19 residues. The ends were cut back, 7 bases at V and 3 bases at J, with 30 bases in the middle. The CDR3 sequence: CASIPRSLWGRLSKETQYF. The CDR3, as DNA: TGTGCCAGCATCCCCCGGAGCTTGTGGGGGAGGTTATCCAAAGAGACCCAGTACTTC.

This clone was seen more than once but under ten times. The chain uses TRBV12-2 and TRBJ1-2; TRBD1 is taken as the D call from the table, unchecked against the DNA. TRBV12-2 is a pseudogene locus. This CDR3 has 15 residues. DNA of the CDR3: TGTGCAAGTCGCTTAGTACGGCAGGGGAACTATGGCTACACCTTC. Translated, it gives CASRLVRQGNYGYTF.

V and J are TRBV10-2 and TRBJ2-1, with 13 nucleotides matching TRBD2. The V gene end was trimmed by 5 bases and the J gene end by 8 bases; junction bases not matched to a gene: 15. Germline CDR1 WSHSY, CDR2 SAAADI. The CDR3 spans 18 residues. In DNA form, the CDR3 reads TGCGCCAGCAGTACCCGGAGAATACTAGCGGGAGGGCGGGATGAGCAGTTCTTC. It encodes CASSTRRILAGGRDEQFF.

A word on this clone: One junction end disagrees with the germline gene, perhaps due to a read error. J is TRBJ2-7 and V is TRBV6-2 or TRBV6-3; unclear D gene. The CDR3 is made up of 14 amino acids. The V gene's germline CDR1 is MNHEY and CDR2 SVGEGT. This CDR3 reads CASTYIGLPYEQYF. DNA for the CDR3: TGTGCCAGCACTTACATAGGTCTCCCCTACGAGCAGTACTTC.

This clone was detected a few times. The chain couples TRBV10-1 to TRBJ1-1; 8 bases fit TRBD1. CDR1 WNHNN and CDR2 SYGVQD come from the germline V gene (reference sequence). Trimming took 6 bases from V and 1 from J; bases not matched to a gene: 4. This CDR3 is built from 14 residues. The CDR3 here is CASSWDRTNTEAFF. CDR3 in DNA: TGCGCCAGCAGCTGGGACAGGACGAACACTGAAGCTTTCTTT.

Of note for this clone: Other nucleotide sequences from this sample produce the same CDR3. The chain is built from TRBV7-2 and TRBJ1-1; D gene ambiguous. The CDR3 totals 13 residues. V was trimmed by 0 bases and J by 4 bases, leaving 6 bases between them. In germline, CDR1 is SGHTA, CDR2 FQGNSA. CDR3 protein: CASSLAEGTEAFF. For the CDR3, the DNA is TGTGCCAGCAGCTTAGCCGAGGGCACTGAAGCTTTCTTT.

V usage is TRBV27 and J usage is TRBJ1-6, with D uncertain. Per germline, CDR1 MNHEY and CDR2 SMNVEV (reference sequence). Trimming stripped 1 base from V and 4 bases from J, with 5 bases between. This CDR3 contains 14 residues. CDR3 bases: TGTGCCAGCAGTTTATTTCCTTATAATTCACCCCTCCACTTT. This sequence encodes CASSLFPYNSPLHF.

The chain couples TRBV24-1 to TRBJ2-1, with TRBD2 matching over 10 bases. In germline, CDR1 is KGHDR, CDR2 SFDVKD. V shed 4 bases, J shed 5 bases, and the junction held 10 bases outside the gene matches. This CDR3 region has 17 residues. The CDR3 DNA reads as TGTGCCACCAGTGAGGCCCCTAGCGGGAGTTTCAACAATGAGCAGTTCTTC. Its translation: CATSEAPSGSFNNEQFF.

Of note for this clone: At the DNA level, this CDR3 is encoded by other sequences in the same sample as well. The chain carries TRBV2 and TRBJ2-1; the D gene is possibly TRBD2 (6 bases). Trimming removed 8 bases from V and 7 bases from J, with 6 bases in between. CDR1 SNHLY and CDR2 FYNNEI come from the germline V gene. The CDR3 contains 10 residues. CDR3 sequence reads: CASGGNEQFF. The CDR3 DNA follows: TGTGCCAGCGGAGGGAATGAGCAGTTCTTC. The full variable domain, rest sourced from reference TRBV2 and TRBJ2-1, is EPEVTQTPSHQVTQMGQEVILRCVPISNHLYFYWYRQILGQKVEFLVSFYNNEISEKSEIFDDQFSVERPDGSNFTLKIRSTKLEDSAMYFCASGGNEQFFGPGTRLTVL.

The chain carries TRBV13 and TRBJ1-1; possibly TRBD1 for D (5 bases). V gave up 2 bases and J gave up 1 base, with 20 bases separating them. This CDR3 comprises 18 residues. Germline V gene lookup returns CDR1 PRHDT and CDR2 FYEKMQ (reference sequence). CDR3 DNA: TGTGCCAGCAGCTTAAACCCTCCGTCCGGACATAAGAACACTGAAGCTTTCTTT. Translated: CASSLNPPSGHKNTEAFF.

This sequence joins TRBV30 and TRBJ1-2; D call uncertain. CDR3 size: 15 residues. Trimming took 0 bases from V and 4 from J, leaving 15 bases between them. Looked up from germline, CDR1 is GTSNPN and CDR2 is SVGIG (reference sequence). The CDR3 here is CAWSVRWDEGYGYTF. The CDR3 DNA reads TGTGCCTGGAGTGTAAGATGGGATGAAGGCTATGGCTACACCTTC.

The rearrangement joins TRBV12-3 or TRBV12-4 to TRBJ2-1; D ambiguous. V gave up 5 bases and J gave up 7 bases, with 9 bases separating them. CDR3 length equals 12 residues. The CDR3 sequence is CASSTVGNEQFF. CDR3 nucleotide sequence: TGTGCCAGCAGTACGGTGGGAAATGAGCAGTTCTTC.

Written as DNA, the CDR3 is TGTGCCAGCAGCCGCCAGGGGAACTATGGCTACACCTTC. This codes for CASSRQGNYGYTF. The chain employs TRBV11-2 and TRBJ1-2; a possible D gene is TRBD1 (6 bases). Trimming cost V 5 bases and J 2 bases, with 9 bases left between them. This CDR3 spans 13 amino acids. Germline CDR1 and CDR2: SGHAT and FQNNGV.

This chain uses TRBV5-1 with TRBJ1-2, with D uncertain. This CDR3 has 13 residues. Germline-derived CDR1 and CDR2 are SGHRS and YFSETQ. V dropped 4 bases and J dropped 2 bases, with 9 bases sitting between them. Written as DNA, the CDR3 is TGCGCCAGCAGCCCTACAGTGAACTATGGCTACACCTTC. Encoded protein: CASSPTVNYGYTF.

V and J are TRBV18 and TRBJ1-4; 7 bases line up with TRBD1. The CDR3 is 12 amino acids. Per the germline V gene, CDR1 is KGHSH and CDR2 is LQKENI. V shed 6 bases and J 7 bases; nucleotides not matched to a gene: 2. The chain's CDR3 is CASSTGREKLFF. DNA of the CDR3: TGTGCCAGCTCGACAGGGCGTGAAAAACTGTTTTTT.

V gene TRBV4-3 combines with J gene TRBJ2-7, with TRBD2 identical over 11 bases. The CDR3 is made up of 17 amino acids. J lost 2 bases, V lost 1 base, and 7 bases had no gene match. Germline V CDR1 and CDR2: LGHNA, YSLEER. The CDR3 spells CASSQGQLAGGTYEQYF. CDR3 bases: TGCGCCAGCAGCCAAGGACAGCTAGCGGGAGGAACCTACGAGCAGTACTTC.